This entry features one T cell receptor beta chain sequence. This clonotype was picked up many times. Its specific antigen is unknown. Base quality data are lacking; no much larger clone is found one base away. The sample comes from a study of regulatory T cells in long-lasting Graves disease (dated by TCRdb to 2020 to 2022). At the level of the whole study: Patients with newly diagnosed Graves' disease had been on antithyroid drugs for under 3 months. Persistent Graves' disease patients were compared with newly diagnosed Graves' disease patients by peripheral blood TCR sequencing and RNA sequencing. A total of roughly 35 samples were covered by TCR sequencing, comprising around 13 persistent and around 20 newly diagnosed Graves' disease patients. The study was conducted in China and was registered as a clinical trial. Points the paper makes about the study in general: Peripheral blood alone was examined, since thyroid tissue, which constituted the primary lesion, could not be accessed. Patients with persistent disease shared more public clonotypes (around 2,700) than newly diagnosed patients did (around 930). The authors acknowledged the small sample size as a limitation that may reduce accuracy. Sequencing and analysis were restricted to the TCR beta chain. TRBV28, TRBJ1-2 and TRBJ2-5 were preferentially used in persistent disease, while TRBV20-1 and TRBJ2-1 were favored in newly diagnosed disease. Lower TCR Shannon entropy and fewer highly expanded clones were observed in persistent Graves' disease patients than in newly diagnosed patients, which suggested clonal expansion.

The library was prepared using multiplex PCR. Sequencing was performed on an Illumina HiSeq 4000. To build TCR beta libraries, CDR3 regions were amplified by Arm-PCR using iRepertoire HTBI primers. PCR products were gel purified before sequencing. In the authors' own workflow: Across samples, roughly 60 TRBV and roughly 15 TRBJ segments were identified and used for gene usage analysis of CDR3 amino acid clonotypes. COPE and FqMerger were used to merge the filtered high-quality paired reads into contigs. BLAST was used to align contigs to IMGT TRBV, TRBD and TRBJ reference genes, with CDR3 defined following IMGT. Highly expanded clones were defined as clonotypes with a frequency above 0.1%. Repertoire diversity was measured by Shannon entropy, and V-J evenness by the Gini coefficient. A clonotype was considered public if more than one individual shared it. The public reads were reprocessed in TCRdb via fastp at Q25 and MiXCR, keeping in-frame beta chains. Duplicate CDR3 protein sequences are folded into a single record with the most common DNA and genes. The V and J calls follow TCRdb's processing rather than the paper's. The sample table shows roughly 420,000 distinct CDR3 sequences, and roughly 16% are seen once. Around a fifth of the sample belongs to the ten largest clones.

Reading from cysteine to phenylalanine, the CDR3 counts 16 amino acids. Only the CDR3 region is kept as DNA, spanning 48 bases read in frame from base 1. Ends trimmed: V by 0 bases, J by 4 bases; bases unmatched to a gene: 5. The time point label on this specimen signifies: newly diagnosed GD, antithyroid drugs for less than 3 months. For both TCR sequencing and RNA sequencing, RNA was extracted from PBMCs in TRIzol. Graves' disease was diagnosed according to American Thyroid Association guidelines. Recruitment of patients was carried out at an endocrinology department in Xi'an, China. Each patient gave about 10 milliliters of peripheral blood, collected in an EDTA anticoagulant tube. Ficoll Paque Plus density gradient separation was used to isolate PBMCs, and no further T cell sorting was performed. An Agilent 2100 Bioanalyzer and agarose gel were used to assess RNA quality, and a NanoDrop 2000 was used to measure RNA concentration.

The rearranged segments are TRBV12-3 or TRBV12-4 and TRBJ2-1; 8 central nucleotides agree with TRBD1. The clonotype was recovered from a female donor with Graves disease. Sequenced here: peripheral blood mononuclear cells (PBMCs), sampled at new diagnosis, from a patient treated with antithyroid drugs. The DNA reads as follows: TGTGCCAGCAGTTTAGCGCTCAGGGGGCTATACAATGAGCAGTTCTTC. This is translated as CASSLALRGLYNEQFF.